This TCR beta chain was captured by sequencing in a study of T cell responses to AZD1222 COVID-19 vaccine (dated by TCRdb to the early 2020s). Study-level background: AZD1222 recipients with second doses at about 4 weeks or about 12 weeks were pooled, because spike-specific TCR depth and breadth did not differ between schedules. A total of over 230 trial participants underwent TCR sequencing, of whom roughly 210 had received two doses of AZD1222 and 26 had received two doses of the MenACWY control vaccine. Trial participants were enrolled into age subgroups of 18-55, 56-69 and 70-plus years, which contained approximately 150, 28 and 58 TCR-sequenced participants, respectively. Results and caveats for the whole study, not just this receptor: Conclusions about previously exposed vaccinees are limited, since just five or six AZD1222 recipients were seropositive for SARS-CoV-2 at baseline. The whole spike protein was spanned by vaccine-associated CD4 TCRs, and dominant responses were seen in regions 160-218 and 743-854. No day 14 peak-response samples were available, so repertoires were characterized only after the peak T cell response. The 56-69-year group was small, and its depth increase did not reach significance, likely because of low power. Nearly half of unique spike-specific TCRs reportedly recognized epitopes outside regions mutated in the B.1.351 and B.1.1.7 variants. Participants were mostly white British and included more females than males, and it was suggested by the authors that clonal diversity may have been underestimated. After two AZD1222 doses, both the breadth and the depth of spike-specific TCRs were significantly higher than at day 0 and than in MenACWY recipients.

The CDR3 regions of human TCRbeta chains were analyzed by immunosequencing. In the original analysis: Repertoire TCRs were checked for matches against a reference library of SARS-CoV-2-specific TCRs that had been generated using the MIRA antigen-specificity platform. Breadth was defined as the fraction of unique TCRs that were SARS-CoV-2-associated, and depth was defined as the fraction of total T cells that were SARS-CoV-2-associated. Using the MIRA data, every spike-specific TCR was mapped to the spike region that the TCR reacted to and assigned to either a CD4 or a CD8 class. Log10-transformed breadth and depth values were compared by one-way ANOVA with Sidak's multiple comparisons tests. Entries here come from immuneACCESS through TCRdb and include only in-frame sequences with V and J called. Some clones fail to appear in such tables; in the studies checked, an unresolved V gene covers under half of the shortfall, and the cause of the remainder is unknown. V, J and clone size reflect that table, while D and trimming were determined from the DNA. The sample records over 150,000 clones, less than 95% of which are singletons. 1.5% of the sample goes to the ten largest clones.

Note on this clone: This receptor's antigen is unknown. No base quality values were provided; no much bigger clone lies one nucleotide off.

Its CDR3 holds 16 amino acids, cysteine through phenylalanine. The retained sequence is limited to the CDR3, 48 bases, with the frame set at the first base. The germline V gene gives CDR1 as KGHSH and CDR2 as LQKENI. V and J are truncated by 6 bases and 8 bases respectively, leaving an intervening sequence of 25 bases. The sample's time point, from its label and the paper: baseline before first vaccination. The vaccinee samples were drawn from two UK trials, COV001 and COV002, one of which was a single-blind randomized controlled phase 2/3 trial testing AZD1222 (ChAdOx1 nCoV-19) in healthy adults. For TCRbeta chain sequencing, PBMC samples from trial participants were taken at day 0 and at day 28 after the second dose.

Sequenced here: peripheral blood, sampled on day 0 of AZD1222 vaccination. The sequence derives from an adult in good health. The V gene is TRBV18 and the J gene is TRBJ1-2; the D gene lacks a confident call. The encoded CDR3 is CASSPTTGSRREGYTF. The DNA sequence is TGTGCCAGCTCCCCAACGACCGGGTCCCGCCGAGAGGGCTACACCTTC. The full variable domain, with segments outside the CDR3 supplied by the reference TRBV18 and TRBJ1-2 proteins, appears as NAGVMQNPRHLVRRRGQEARLRCSPMKGHSHVYWYRQLPEEGLKFMVYLQKENIIDESGMPKERFSAEFPKEGPSILRIQQVVRGDSAAYFCASSPTTGSRREGYTFGSGTRLTVV.